These T cell receptor beta chains were read from a single sample in a study of long-term antiretroviral therapy in people with HIV. Some clones are missing from TCRdb's copy, which holds only in-frame ones; the method was immunoSEQ multiplex PCR. The data hold roughly 40,000 clones, with 65% to 90% observed a single time. Sample: unsorted PBMCs, taken just before starting antiretroviral therapy. These receptors all stem from a woman aged 18 to 35 with HIV. The CDR3 runs from the conserved cysteine through the conserved F or W. The order of the fields is J gene, D gene, V gene, clone size, CDR3 DNA, CDR3 protein. The D gene is left open where the match is weak. Clone size appears in some rows only: once, few, many, or a class for an expanded clone.

J: TRBJ2-2; D: NA; V: TRBV11-2; size: few; DNA: TGTGCCAGCAGTTGGACCAGGGGGAGGTCCGGGGAGCTGTTTTTT; CDR3: CASSWTRGRSGELFF
J: TRBJ1-2; D: NA; V: TRBV11-2; size: NA; DNA: TGTGCCAGCAGCTTGGGCGGGAGTGGTCGGCAAGCCTATGGCTACACCTTC; CDR3: CASSLGGSGRQAYGYTF
J: TRBJ2-1; D: NA; V: TRBV5-1; size: NA; DNA: TGCGCCAGCAGCCCCTTTTCGGCGCCCTACAATGAGCAGTTCTTC; CDR3: CASSPFSAPYNEQFF
J: TRBJ2-1; D: TRBD2; V: TRBV7-9; size: NA; DNA: TGTGCCAGCAGCCTTAGTCGTCTAGCGGGCAACAATGAGCAGTTCTTC; CDR3: CASSLSRLAGNNEQFF
J: TRBJ2-7; D: NA; V: TRBV4-1; size: NA; DNA: TGCGCCAGCAGCCAAGATAACATCCCGCCCTACGAGCAGTACTTC; CDR3: CASSQDNIPPYEQYF
J: TRBJ1-3; D: TRBD1; V: TRBV7-2; size: once; DNA: TGTGCCAGCAGCAAAAACACCGGGACAGGGTCTGGAAACACCATATATTTT; CDR3: CASSKNTGTGSGNTIYF
J: TRBJ2-7; D: TRBD2; V: TRBV10-3; size: NA; DNA: TGTGCCTACAGTCTAGCGGGAGTTTCCGAGCAGTACTTC; CDR3: CAYSLAGVSEQYF
J: TRBJ2-2; D: TRBD2; V: TRBV7-2; size: once; DNA: TGTGCCAGCAGCTTAAGCGGGAGGGATACCGGGGAGCTGTTTTTT; CDR3: CASSLSGRDTGELFF
J: TRBJ2-7; D: TRBD2; V: TRBV29-1; size: once; DNA: TGCAGCGTTTTACAAGCGGGAATCTACGAGCAGTACTTC; CDR3: CSVLQAGIYEQYF
J: TRBJ1-5; D: NA; V: TRBV7-2; size: NA; DNA: TGTGCCAGCAGCTTAGCGCTAGGGGGAAGTCAGCCCCAGCATTTT; CDR3: CASSLALGGSQPQHF
J: TRBJ2-5; D: TRBD2; V: TRBV11-2; size: NA; DNA: TGTGCCAGCAGCTTAGTCCAGCGGGGGATAGAGACCCAGTACTTC; CDR3: CASSLVQRGIETQYF
J: TRBJ2-1; D: TRBD2; V: TRBV28; size: NA; DNA: TGTGCCAGCAGTTTAGAGCGGGAGGGGGATGAGCAGTTCTTC; CDR3: CASSLEREGDEQFF
J: TRBJ1-2; D: TRBD1; V: TRBV28; size: NA; DNA: TGTGCCAGCAGTAACAGGGGGCCGTCAGAGGGCTACACCTTC; CDR3: CASSNRGPSEGYTF
J: TRBJ2-2; D: NA; V: TRBV5-6; size: NA; DNA: TGTGCCAGCACCTCTGATAGGGGGTTTGGGGAGCTGTTTTTT; CDR3: CASTSDRGFGELFF
J: TRBJ1-1; D: NA; V: TRBV19; size: NA; DNA: TGTGCCTCATGGCGCTCCGGGACACATAACACTGAAGCTTTCTTT; CDR3: CASWRSGTHNTEAFF
J: TRBJ2-7; D: NA; V: TRBV19; size: NA; DNA: TGTGCCAGTAGTATAGGCGGACTCCTCCCCGGGTCCTACGAGCAGTACTTC; CDR3: CASSIGGLLPGSYEQYF
J: TRBJ2-6; D: TRBD1; V: TRBV11-3; size: NA; DNA: TGTGCCAGCAGCAACCCGGGACAGGGAACTTCTGGGGCCAACGTCCTGACTTTC; CDR3: CASSNPGQGTSGANVLTF
J: TRBJ1-2; D: NA; V: TRBV9; size: NA; DNA: TGTGCCAGCAGCGTAGTGGACCGACAGCCGAACTATGGCTACACCTTC; CDR3: CASSVVDRQPNYGYTF
J: TRBJ1-4; D: TRBD1; V: TRBV5-4; size: NA; DNA: TGTGCCAGCAGCTTCCGGGACAGGGGCTTGGCAACTAATGAAAAACTGTTTTTT; CDR3: CASSFRDRGLATNEKLFF
J: TRBJ2-7; D: NA; V: TRBV28; size: NA; DNA: TGTGCCAGCAGTATGGAACAGGGAGGCTACGAGCAGTACTTC; CDR3: CASSMEQGGYEQYF
J: TRBJ2-3; D: TRBD1; V: TRBV6-4; size: NA; DNA: TGTGCCAGCAGTGAGGGACAGGGGGCAGATACGCAGTATTTT; CDR3: CASSEGQGADTQYF
J: TRBJ2-5; D: NA; V: TRBV18; size: NA; DNA: TGTGCCAGCTCACAGAGTACAGAGACCCAGTACTTC; CDR3: CASSQSTETQYF
J: TRBJ1-6; D: NA; V: TRBV9; size: few; DNA: TGTGCCAGCAGCGAGGACACCACCTATAATTCACCCCTCCACTTT; CDR3: CASSEDTTYNSPLHF
J: TRBJ2-5; D: NA; V: TRBV11-1; size: NA; DNA: TGTGCCAGCAGCTTAGCGTCAGGCTACGCGGGTGAGACCCAGTACTTC; CDR3: CASSLASGYAGETQYF
J: TRBJ2-1; D: TRBD2; V: TRBV6-4; size: NA; DNA: TGTGCCAGCAGTGATAGCGGGACGCCTGGTGAGCAGTTCTTC; CDR3: CASSDSGTPGEQFF
J: TRBJ1-5; D: NA; V: TRBV7-2; size: NA; DNA: TGTGCCAGCAGCACCGGACTCTGGGACGGTCAGCCCCAGCATTTT; CDR3: CASSTGLWDGQPQHF
J: TRBJ2-3; D: NA; V: TRBV6-4; size: NA; DNA: TGTGCCAGCAGTGAGACAGGCCGAGATACGCAGTATTTT; CDR3: CASSETGRDTQYF
J: TRBJ2-2; D: TRBD2; V: TRBV5-6; size: NA; DNA: TGTGCCAGCAGCTTTCGGACGGGAGGGAATACCGGGGAGCTGTTTTTT; CDR3: CASSFRTGGNTGELFF
J: TRBJ1-2; D: NA; V: TRBV4-1; size: NA; DNA: TGCGCCAGCAGCCAAGTCGGGGTAGCGAACTATGGCTACACCTTC; CDR3: CASSQVGVANYGYTF
J: TRBJ1-5; D: NA; V: TRBV6-5; size: once; DNA: TGTGCCAGCAGTTCACAGGGTGAAGGCAATCAGCCCCAGCATTTT; CDR3: CASSSQGEGNQPQHF
J: TRBJ2-7; D: NA; V: TRBV4-1; size: NA; DNA: TGCGCCAGCAGCCAAGATGGGGGGGGCTTAGCCTCCTACGAGCAGTACTTC; CDR3: CASSQDGGGLASYEQYF
J: TRBJ2-5; D: NA; V: TRBV6-5; size: NA; DNA: TGTGCCAGCAGTTACGACAGACCCTCGGGTGAGACCCAGTACTTC; CDR3: CASSYDRPSGETQYF
J: TRBJ2-3; D: NA; V: TRBV6-5; size: NA; DNA: TGTGCCAGCAGTTACAGGGGGTACACAGATACGCAGTATTTT; CDR3: CASSYRGYTDTQYF
J: TRBJ2-7; D: TRBD2; V: TRBV7-9; size: NA; DNA: TGTGCCAGCAGCTCCACTAGCGGGAGCTCCTACGAGCAGTACTTC; CDR3: CASSSTSGSSYEQYF
J: TRBJ1-1; D: NA; V: TRBV28; size: NA; DNA: TGTGCCAGCAGTTATCTTCAGACTGCTGTGAACACTGAAGCTTTCTTT; CDR3: CASSYLQTAVNTEAFF
J: TRBJ2-3; D: NA; V: TRBV2; size: NA; DNA: TGTGCCAGCAGTGCGGATTTTAGCACAGATACGCAGTATTTT; CDR3: CASSADFSTDTQYF
J: TRBJ2-2; D: NA; V: TRBV23-1; size: few; DNA: TGCGCCAGCAGTCACGGGGTGACCGGGGAGCTGTTTTTT; CDR3: CASSHGVTGELFF
J: TRBJ2-7; D: TRBD1; V: TRBV5-1; size: NA; DNA: TGCGCCAGCAGAGATACAGGGGAGTCCTACGAGCAGTACTTC; CDR3: CASRDTGESYEQYF
J: TRBJ1-5; D: NA; V: TRBV28; size: few; DNA: TGTGCCAGCAGTTTATTAGGGAATCAGCCCCAGCATTTT; CDR3: CASSLLGNQPQHF
J: TRBJ2-1; D: NA; V: TRBV7-9; size: few; DNA: TGTGCCAGCAGATTGAGGGATGAGCAGTTCTTC; CDR3: CASRLRDEQFF
J: TRBJ1-2; D: TRBD1; V: TRBV14; size: NA; DNA: TGTGCCAGCAGCCAAGATAGACGACAGGGCAACTATGGCTACACCTTC; CDR3: CASSQDRRQGNYGYTF
J: TRBJ1-4; D: NA; V: TRBV18; size: NA; DNA: TGTGCCAGCTCACCATCCCGCCTCAGGGGAACGTTTGCAACTAATGAAAAACTGTTTTTT; CDR3: CASSPSRLRGTFATNEKLFF
J: TRBJ2-7; D: NA; V: TRBV7-9; size: NA; DNA: TGTGCCAGCAGCCAAGGGGCCGAGCAGTACTTC; CDR3: CASSQGAEQYF
J: TRBJ2-7; D: TRBD1; V: TRBV6-5; size: NA; DNA: TGTGCCAGCAGTTATATAGGACAGGGACTGTCCTACGAGCAGTACTTC; CDR3: CASSYIGQGLSYEQYF
J: TRBJ2-5; D: NA; V: TRBV9; size: NA; DNA: TGTGCCAGCAGCGTCGGTAATTTGGAGACCCAGTACTTC; CDR3: CASSVGNLETQYF
J: TRBJ2-3; D: TRBD1; V: TRBV9; size: NA; DNA: TGTGCCAGCAGCGTAGTGGGGGACAGTAGCACAGATACGCAGTATTTT; CDR3: CASSVVGDSSTDTQYF
J: TRBJ1-5; D: TRBD1; V: TRBV6-1; size: medium-sized; DNA: TGTGCCAGCAGTGAAGGGACAGGGGGTAATCAGCCCCAGCATTTT; CDR3: CASSEGTGGNQPQHF
J: TRBJ1-4; D: NA; V: TRBV25-1; size: NA; DNA: TGTGCCAGCAGTACCCTAGGGGGGACTAATGAAAAACTGTTTTTT; CDR3: CASSTLGGTNEKLFF
J: TRBJ1-5; D: TRBD1; V: TRBV29-1; size: NA; DNA: TGCAGCGTTGAAGTAGGGGGACAGGGCAATCAGCCCCAGCATTTT; CDR3: CSVEVGGQGNQPQHF
J: TRBJ1-3; D: NA; V: TRBV19; size: NA; DNA: TGTGCCAGTAGTTCTGGGGGCCGATCTGGAAACACCATATATTTT; CDR3: CASSSGGRSGNTIYF